This is a list of T cell receptor beta chains from one sample in a study of T cell responses to AZD1222 COVID-19 vaccine. The assay was immunoSEQ multiplex PCR, and TCRdb's table has in-frame clones only and misses some. The sample lists 150,000 or so clones; about 90% were seen once. Sequences were derived from peripheral blood, sampled on day 0 of AZD1222 vaccination. The receptors come from an adult in good health. Both conserved end residues are part of each CDR3. The D gene is left open where the match is weak. Clone size is not always given. Where it is, it says once, few, many or a class for expanded clones.

abundance: NA
j_gene: TRBJ1-5
len: 15
d_gene: TRBD1
v_gene: TRBV5-1
CDR3aa: CASSPTGDNNQPQHF
CDR3nt: TGCGCCAGCAGCCCGACAGGGGATAACAATCAGCCCCAGCATTTT

abundance: NA
j_gene: TRBJ2-1
len: 15
d_gene: NA
v_gene: TRBV9
CDR3aa: CASSVSDGASNEQFF
CDR3nt: TGTGCCAGCAGCGTCTCTGATGGGGCTTCGAATGAGCAGTTCTTC

abundance: NA
j_gene: TRBJ2-5
len: 13
d_gene: TRBD1
v_gene: TRBV29-1
CDR3aa: CSAGDRATETQYF
CDR3nt: TGCAGCGCCGGGGACAGGGCAACGGAGACCCAGTACTTC

abundance: NA
j_gene: TRBJ2-7
len: 14
d_gene: TRBD2
v_gene: TRBV28
CDR3aa: CASREAGGTYEQYF
CDR3nt: TGTGCCAGCAGGGAAGCGGGGGGAACCTACGAGCAGTACTTC

abundance: NA
j_gene: TRBJ2-1
len: 15
d_gene: NA
v_gene: TRBV7-2
CDR3aa: CASSLVGGSYNEQFF
CDR3nt: TGTGCCAGCAGCTTAGTTGGGGGGTCCTACAATGAGCAGTTCTTC

abundance: NA
j_gene: TRBJ1-5
len: 17
d_gene: TRBD1
v_gene: TRBV9
CDR3aa: CASSGSGTERRDQPQHF
CDR3nt: TGTGCCAGCAGCGGAAGCGGGACAGAACGAAGGGATCAGCCCCAGCATTTT

abundance: NA
j_gene: TRBJ1-1
len: 19
d_gene: NA
v_gene: TRBV14
CDR3aa: CASSQDRPGGLLRNTEAFF
CDR3nt: TGTGCCAGCAGCCAAGACCGACCCGGCGGACTACTCAGGAACACTGAAGCTTTCTTT

abundance: few
j_gene: TRBJ2-2
len: 16
d_gene: TRBD2
v_gene: TRBV4-2
CDR3aa: CASSQALAGGTGELFF
CDR3nt: TGTGCCAGCAGCCAAGCCCTAGCGGGAGGCACCGGGGAGCTGTTTTTT

abundance: NA
j_gene: TRBJ1-5
len: 12
d_gene: NA
v_gene: TRBV7-2
CDR3aa: CASSLGNQPQHF
CDR3nt: TGTGCCAGCAGCTTAGGGAATCAGCCCCAGCATTTT

abundance: NA
j_gene: TRBJ2-5
len: 14
d_gene: NA
v_gene: TRBV7-9
CDR3aa: CASSSQGSRETQYF
CDR3nt: TGTGCCAGCAGCTCCCAAGGGTCCCGGGAGACCCAGTACTTC

abundance: NA
j_gene: TRBJ2-1
len: 13
d_gene: NA
v_gene: TRBV28
CDR3aa: CASWRVGYNEQFF
CDR3nt: TGTGCCAGCTGGCGGGTGGGGTACAATGAGCAGTTCTTC

abundance: NA
j_gene: TRBJ2-7
len: 12
d_gene: NA
v_gene: TRBV10-1
CDR3aa: CASSFDSYEQYF
CDR3nt: TGCGCCAGCAGCTTTGATAGCTACGAGCAGTACTTC

abundance: NA
j_gene: TRBJ1-1
len: 13
d_gene: NA
v_gene: TRBV28
CDR3aa: CASSLEGNREAFF
CDR3nt: TGTGCCAGCAGTCTAGAGGGGAATAGAGAAGCTTTCTTT

abundance: once
j_gene: TRBJ1-2
len: 15
d_gene: NA
v_gene: TRBV5-1
CDR3aa: CASSLTDGTNYGYTF
CDR3nt: TGCGCCAGCAGCCTAACGGACGGCACTAACTATGGCTACACCTTC

abundance: NA
j_gene: TRBJ2-1
len: 17
d_gene: NA
v_gene: TRBV7-2
CDR3aa: CASSLKIGRSLGNEQFF
CDR3nt: TGTGCCAGCAGCTTAAAAATTGGCAGATCGCTGGGGAATGAGCAGTTCTTC

abundance: NA
j_gene: TRBJ2-3
len: 13
d_gene: NA
v_gene: TRBV7-3
CDR3aa: CASSSTHTDTQYF
CDR3nt: TGTGCCAGCAGCTCAACCCACACAGATACGCAGTATTTT

abundance: NA
j_gene: TRBJ2-7
len: 11
d_gene: NA
v_gene: TRBV29-1
CDR3aa: CSVGTRVEQYF
CDR3nt: TGCAGCGTAGGTACTAGGGTCGAGCAGTACTTC

abundance: NA
j_gene: TRBJ1-3
len: 16
d_gene: NA
v_gene: TRBV5-8
CDR3aa: CASSHTPGGFGYTIYF
CDR3nt: TGTGCCAGCAGCCACACCCCGGGAGGTTTTGGATACACCATATATTTT

abundance: NA
j_gene: TRBJ1-6
len: 13
d_gene: NA
v_gene: TRBV6-5
CDR3aa: CASSYSSVEPLHF
CDR3nt: TGTGCCAGCAGTTACTCGTCAGTGGAACCCCTCCACTTT

abundance: NA
j_gene: TRBJ1-2
len: 14
d_gene: NA
v_gene: TRBV15
CDR3aa: CATSRGAGVNGYTF
CDR3nt: TGTGCCACCAGCAGAGGGGCAGGAGTAAATGGCTACACCTTC

abundance: NA
j_gene: TRBJ1-1
len: 16
d_gene: NA
v_gene: TRBV19
CDR3aa: CASMRGGLVRDTEAFF
CDR3nt: TGTGCCAGTATGAGGGGGGGGCTAGTTCGGGACACTGAAGCTTTCTTT

abundance: once
j_gene: TRBJ2-7
len: 13
d_gene: NA
v_gene: TRBV7-9
CDR3aa: CASSSPGTYEQYF
CDR3nt: TGTGCCAGCAGCTCCCCAGGAACCTACGAGCAGTACTTC

abundance: NA
j_gene: TRBJ1-1
len: 13
d_gene: NA
v_gene: TRBV4-1
CDR3aa: CASSHGRTLEAFF
CDR3nt: TGCGCCAGCAGCCACGGACGGACGCTTGAAGCTTTCTTT

abundance: NA
j_gene: TRBJ1-6
len: 15
d_gene: NA
v_gene: TRBV7-9
CDR3aa: CASSLGGSRNSPLHF
CDR3nt: TGTGCCAGCAGCTTAGGGGGGTCTCGGAATTCACCCCTCCACTTT

abundance: NA
j_gene: TRBJ2-2
len: 16
d_gene: NA
v_gene: TRBV4-2
CDR3aa: CASSREIGVGTGELFF
CDR3nt: TGTGCCAGCAGCCGGGAAATAGGGGTCGGCACCGGGGAGCTGTTTTTT

abundance: NA
j_gene: TRBJ1-4
len: 12
d_gene: NA
v_gene: TRBV19
CDR3aa: CASSPRNEKLFF
CDR3nt: TGTGCCAGTAGCCCCCGAAACGAAAAACTGTTTTTT

abundance: NA
j_gene: TRBJ1-3
len: 16
d_gene: NA
v_gene: TRBV9
CDR3aa: CASSVVGRVSGNTIYF
CDR3nt: TGTGCCAGCAGCGTAGTAGGCAGGGTCTCTGGAAACACCATATATTTT

abundance: NA
j_gene: TRBJ2-7
len: 15
d_gene: NA
v_gene: TRBV5-4
CDR3aa: CASSHPAGSFAEQYF
CDR3nt: TGTGCCAGCAGCCATCCGGCGGGAAGTTTCGCCGAGCAGTACTTC

abundance: NA
j_gene: TRBJ1-2
len: 15
d_gene: TRBD1
v_gene: TRBV5-1
CDR3aa: CASSLPGQGNYGYTF
CDR3nt: TGCGCCAGCAGCCTGCCGGGACAGGGGAACTATGGCTACACCTTC

abundance: NA
j_gene: TRBJ1-2
len: 15
d_gene: NA
v_gene: TRBV4-1
CDR3aa: CASSQVRGMGYGYTF
CDR3nt: TGCGCCAGCAGCCAAGTCCGGGGAATGGGGTATGGCTACACCTTC

abundance: NA
j_gene: TRBJ2-5
len: 11
d_gene: NA
v_gene: TRBV7-2
CDR3aa: CASSSGETQYF
CDR3nt: TGTGCCAGCAGCTCGGGAGAGACCCAGTACTTC

abundance: NA
j_gene: TRBJ2-3
len: 15
d_gene: NA
v_gene: TRBV28
CDR3aa: CASSSGRHSSDTQYF
CDR3nt: TGTGCCAGCAGTTCCGGCCGACATTCTTCAGATACGCAGTATTTT